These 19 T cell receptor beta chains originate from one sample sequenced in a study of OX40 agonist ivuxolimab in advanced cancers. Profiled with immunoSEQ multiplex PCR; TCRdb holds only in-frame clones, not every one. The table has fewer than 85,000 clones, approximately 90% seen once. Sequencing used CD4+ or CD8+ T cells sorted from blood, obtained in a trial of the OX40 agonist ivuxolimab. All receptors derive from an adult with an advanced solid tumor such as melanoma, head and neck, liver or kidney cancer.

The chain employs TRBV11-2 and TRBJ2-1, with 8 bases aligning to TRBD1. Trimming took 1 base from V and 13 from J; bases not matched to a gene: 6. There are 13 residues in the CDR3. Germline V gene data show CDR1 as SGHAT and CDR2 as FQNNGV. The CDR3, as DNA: TGTGCCAGCAGCTTAGCAGGGGCAGGGGGCCAGTTCTTC. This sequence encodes CASSLAGAGGQFF.

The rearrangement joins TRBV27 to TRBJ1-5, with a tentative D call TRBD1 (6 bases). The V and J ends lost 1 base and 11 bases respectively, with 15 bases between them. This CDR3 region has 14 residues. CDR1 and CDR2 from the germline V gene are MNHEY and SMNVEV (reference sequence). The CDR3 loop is CASSLYRDPWTQHF. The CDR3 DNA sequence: TGTGCCAGCAGTTTATACAGGGACCCTTGGACCCAGCATTTT.

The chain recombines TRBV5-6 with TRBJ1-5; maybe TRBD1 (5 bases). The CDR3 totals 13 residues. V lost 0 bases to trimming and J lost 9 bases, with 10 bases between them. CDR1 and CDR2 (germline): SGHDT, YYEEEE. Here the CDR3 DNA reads TGTGCCAGCAGCTTGGGGGGGGGATCGCCCCAGCATTTT. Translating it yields CASSLGGGSPQHF.

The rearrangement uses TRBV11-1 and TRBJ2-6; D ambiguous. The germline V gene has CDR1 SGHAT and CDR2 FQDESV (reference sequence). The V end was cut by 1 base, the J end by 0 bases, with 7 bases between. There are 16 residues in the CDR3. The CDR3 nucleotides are TGTGCCAGCAGCTTAGTCTGGCCCTCTGGGGCCAACGTCCTGACTTTC. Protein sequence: CASSLVWPSGANVLTF.

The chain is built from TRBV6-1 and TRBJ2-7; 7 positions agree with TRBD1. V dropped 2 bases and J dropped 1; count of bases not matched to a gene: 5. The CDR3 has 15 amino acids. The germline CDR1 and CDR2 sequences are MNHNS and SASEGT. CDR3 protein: CASSELTGKSYEQYF. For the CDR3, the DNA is TGTGCCAGCAGTGAATTGACAGGGAAGTCCTACGAGCAGTACTTC.

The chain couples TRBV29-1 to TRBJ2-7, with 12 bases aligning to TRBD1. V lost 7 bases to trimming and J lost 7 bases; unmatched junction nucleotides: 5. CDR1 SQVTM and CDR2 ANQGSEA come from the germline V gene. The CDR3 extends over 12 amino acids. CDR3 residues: CSAGQGAREQYF. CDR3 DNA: TGCAGCGCGGGACAGGGGGCTCGGGAGCAGTACTTC.

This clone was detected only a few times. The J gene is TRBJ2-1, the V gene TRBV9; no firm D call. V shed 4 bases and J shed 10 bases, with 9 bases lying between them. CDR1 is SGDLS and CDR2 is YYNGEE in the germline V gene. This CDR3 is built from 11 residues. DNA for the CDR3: TGTGCCAGCAGCAACGCCGTGGAGCAGTTCTTC. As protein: CASSNAVEQFF.

CDR3: CASSGRGMNTEAFF. CDR3 bases: TGTGCCAGCAGCGGGCGAGGAATGAACACTGAAGCTTTCTTT. This chain uses TRBV9 with TRBJ1-1, with D uncertain. This CDR3 is built from 14 residues. Deletions cut 3 bases from V and 0 bases from J, with 9 bases between. The germline V gene encodes CDR1 SGDLS and CDR2 YYNGEE.

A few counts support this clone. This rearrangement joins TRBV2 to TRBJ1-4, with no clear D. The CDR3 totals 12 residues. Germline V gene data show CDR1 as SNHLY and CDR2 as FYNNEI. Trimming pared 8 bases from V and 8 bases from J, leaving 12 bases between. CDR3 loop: CASSPGLEKLFF. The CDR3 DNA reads TGTGCCAGCTCCCCGGGGTTAGAAAAACTGTTTTTT. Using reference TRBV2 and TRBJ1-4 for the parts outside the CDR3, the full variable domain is EPEVTQTPSHQVTQMGQEVILRCVPISNHLYFYWYRQILGQKVEFLVSFYNNEISEKSEIFDDQFSVERPDGSNFTLKIRSTKLEDSAMYFCASSPGLEKLFFGSGTQLSVL.

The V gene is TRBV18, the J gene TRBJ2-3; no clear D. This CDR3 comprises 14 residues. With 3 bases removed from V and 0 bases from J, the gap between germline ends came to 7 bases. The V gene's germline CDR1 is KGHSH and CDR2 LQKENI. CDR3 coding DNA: TGTGCCAGCTCACCCCCTGACAGCACAGATACGCAGTATTTT. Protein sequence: CASSPPDSTDTQYF.

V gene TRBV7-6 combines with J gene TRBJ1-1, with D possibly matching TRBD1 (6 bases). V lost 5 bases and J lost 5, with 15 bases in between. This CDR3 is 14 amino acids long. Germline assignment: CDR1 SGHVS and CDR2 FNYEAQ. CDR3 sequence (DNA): TGTGCCAGCAGCCCGGACAGCCTTATGACTGAAGCTTTCTTT. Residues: CASSPDSLMTEAFF.

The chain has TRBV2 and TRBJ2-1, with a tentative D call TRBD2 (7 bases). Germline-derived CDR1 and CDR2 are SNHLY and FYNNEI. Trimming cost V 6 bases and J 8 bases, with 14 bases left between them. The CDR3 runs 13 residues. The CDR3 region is CASRARGRDEQFF. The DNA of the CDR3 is TGTGCCAGCAGGGCGCGGGGGCGAGATGAGCAGTTCTTC. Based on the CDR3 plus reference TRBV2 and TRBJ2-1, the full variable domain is EPEVTQTPSHQVTQMGQEVILRCVPISNHLYFYWYRQILGQKVEFLVSFYNNEISEKSEIFDDQFSVERPDGSNFTLKIRSTKLEDSAMYFCASRARGRDEQFFGPGTRLTVL.

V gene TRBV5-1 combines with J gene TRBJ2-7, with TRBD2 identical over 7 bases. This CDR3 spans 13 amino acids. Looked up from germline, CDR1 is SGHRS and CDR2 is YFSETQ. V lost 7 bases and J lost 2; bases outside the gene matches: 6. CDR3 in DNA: TGCGCCAGCGCGGGGGATGAGGCCTACGAGCAGTACTTC. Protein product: CASAGDEAYEQYF.

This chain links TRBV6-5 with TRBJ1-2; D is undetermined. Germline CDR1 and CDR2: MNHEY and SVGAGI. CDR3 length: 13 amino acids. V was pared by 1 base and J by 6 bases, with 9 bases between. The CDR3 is CASSYWTEDGYTF. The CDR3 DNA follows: TGTGCCAGCAGTTACTGGACTGAAGATGGCTACACCTTC.

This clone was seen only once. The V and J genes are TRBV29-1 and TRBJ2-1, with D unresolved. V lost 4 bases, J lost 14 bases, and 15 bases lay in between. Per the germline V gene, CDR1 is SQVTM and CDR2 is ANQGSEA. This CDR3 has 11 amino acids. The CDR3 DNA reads TGCAGCGTTGCGGTCCAGCCCAACAAGTTCTTC. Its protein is CSVAVQPNKFF.

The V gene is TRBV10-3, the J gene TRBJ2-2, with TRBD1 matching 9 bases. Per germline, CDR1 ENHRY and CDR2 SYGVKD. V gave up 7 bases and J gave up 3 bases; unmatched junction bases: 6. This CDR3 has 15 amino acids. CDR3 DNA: TGTGCCATCATGGGGACAGGGAGGGACACCGGGGAGCTGTTTTTT. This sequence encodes CAIMGTGRDTGELFF.

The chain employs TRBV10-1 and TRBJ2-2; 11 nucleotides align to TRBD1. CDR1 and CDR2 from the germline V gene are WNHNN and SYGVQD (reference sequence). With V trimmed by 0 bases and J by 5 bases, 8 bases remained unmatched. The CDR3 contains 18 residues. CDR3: CASSESMGTGGPTGELFF. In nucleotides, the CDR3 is TGCGCCAGCAGTGAGTCGATGGGGACAGGGGGACCAACCGGGGAGCTGTTTTTT.

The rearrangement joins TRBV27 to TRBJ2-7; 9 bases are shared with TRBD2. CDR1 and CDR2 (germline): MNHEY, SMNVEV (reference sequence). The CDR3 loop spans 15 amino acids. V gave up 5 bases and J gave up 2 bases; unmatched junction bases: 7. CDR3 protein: CASSPASGTAYEQYF. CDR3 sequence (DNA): TGTGCCAGCAGTCCGGCTAGCGGGACAGCCTACGAGCAGTACTTC.

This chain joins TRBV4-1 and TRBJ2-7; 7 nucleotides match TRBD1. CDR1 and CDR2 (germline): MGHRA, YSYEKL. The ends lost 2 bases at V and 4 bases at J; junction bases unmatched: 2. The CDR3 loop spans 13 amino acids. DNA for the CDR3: TGCGCCAGCAGCCAATCAGGGGGATACGAGCAGTACTTC. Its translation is CASSQSGGYEQYF.